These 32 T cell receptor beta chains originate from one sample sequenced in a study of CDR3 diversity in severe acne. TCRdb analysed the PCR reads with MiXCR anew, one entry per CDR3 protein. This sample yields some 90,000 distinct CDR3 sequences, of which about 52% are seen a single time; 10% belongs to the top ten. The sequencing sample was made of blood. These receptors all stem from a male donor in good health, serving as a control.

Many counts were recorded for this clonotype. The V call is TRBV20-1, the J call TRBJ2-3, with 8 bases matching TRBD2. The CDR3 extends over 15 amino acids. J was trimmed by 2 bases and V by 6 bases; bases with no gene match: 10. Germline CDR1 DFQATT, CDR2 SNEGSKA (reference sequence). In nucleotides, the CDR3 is TGCAGTGCCATAAAGGCTAGCGGGCTCACAGATACGCAGTATTTT. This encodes CSAIKASGLTDTQYF.

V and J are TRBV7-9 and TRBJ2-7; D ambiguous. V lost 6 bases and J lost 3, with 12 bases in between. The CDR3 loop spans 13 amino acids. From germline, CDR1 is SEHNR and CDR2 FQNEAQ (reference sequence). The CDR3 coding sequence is TGTGCCAGCAGTGATGGATCCAACTACGAGCAGTACTTC. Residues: CASSDGSNYEQYF.

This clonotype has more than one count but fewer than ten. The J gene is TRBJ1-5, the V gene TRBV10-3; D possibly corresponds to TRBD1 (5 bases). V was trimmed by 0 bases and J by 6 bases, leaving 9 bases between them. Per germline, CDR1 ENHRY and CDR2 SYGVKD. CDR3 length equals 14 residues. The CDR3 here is CAISESSGGQPQHF. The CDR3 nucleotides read TGTGCCATCAGTGAGTCAAGCGGGGGTCAGCCCCAGCATTTT.

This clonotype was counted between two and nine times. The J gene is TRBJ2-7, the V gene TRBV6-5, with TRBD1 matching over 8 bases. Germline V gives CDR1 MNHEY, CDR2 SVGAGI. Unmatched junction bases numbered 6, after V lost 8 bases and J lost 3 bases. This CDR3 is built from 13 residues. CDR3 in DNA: TGTGCCAGCTCACAGGGGGACCGCTACGAGCAGTACTTC. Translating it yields CASSQGDRYEQYF.

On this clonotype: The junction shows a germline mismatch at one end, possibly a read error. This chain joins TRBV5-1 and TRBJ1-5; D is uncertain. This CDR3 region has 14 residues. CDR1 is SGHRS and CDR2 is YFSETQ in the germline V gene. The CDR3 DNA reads TGTGCCAGCAGCCCCCGACTAGCGGGAGGGCCCCAGCATTTT. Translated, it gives CASSPRLAGGPQHF.

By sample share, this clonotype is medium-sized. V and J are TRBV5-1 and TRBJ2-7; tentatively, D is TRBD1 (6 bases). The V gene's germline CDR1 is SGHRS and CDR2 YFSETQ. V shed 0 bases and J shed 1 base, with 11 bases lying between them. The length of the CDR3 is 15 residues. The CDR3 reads CASSLGTARSYEQYF. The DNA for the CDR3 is TGCGCCAGCAGCTTGGGGACAGCCCGATCCTACGAGCAGTACTTC. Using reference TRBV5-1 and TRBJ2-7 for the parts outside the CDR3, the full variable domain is KAGVTQTPRYLIKTRGQQVTLSCSPISGHRSVSWYQQTPGQGLQFLFEYFSETQRNKGNFPGRFSGRQFSNSRSEMNVSTLELGDSALYLCASSLGTARSYEQYFGPGTRLTVT.

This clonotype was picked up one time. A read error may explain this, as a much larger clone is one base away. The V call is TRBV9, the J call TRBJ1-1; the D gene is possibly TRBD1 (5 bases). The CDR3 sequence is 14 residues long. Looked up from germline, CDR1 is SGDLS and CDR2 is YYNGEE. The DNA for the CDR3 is TGTGCCAGCAGCGTTGGGGGGGAGAACACTGAAGCTCTCTTT. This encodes CASSVGGENTEALF.

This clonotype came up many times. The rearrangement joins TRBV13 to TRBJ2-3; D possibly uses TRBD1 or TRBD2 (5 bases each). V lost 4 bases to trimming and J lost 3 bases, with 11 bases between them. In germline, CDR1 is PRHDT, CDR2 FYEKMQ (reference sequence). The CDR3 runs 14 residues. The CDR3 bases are TGTGCCAGCAGCTCTCCGGGACGGACAGATACGCAGTATTTT. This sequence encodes CASSSPGRTDTQYF.

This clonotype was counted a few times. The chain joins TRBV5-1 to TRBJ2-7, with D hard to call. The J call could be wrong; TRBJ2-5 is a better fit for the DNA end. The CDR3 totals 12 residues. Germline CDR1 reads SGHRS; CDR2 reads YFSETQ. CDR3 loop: CASSLEWETQYF. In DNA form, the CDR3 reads TGCGCCAGCAGCTTGGAGTGGGAGACCCAGTACTTC.

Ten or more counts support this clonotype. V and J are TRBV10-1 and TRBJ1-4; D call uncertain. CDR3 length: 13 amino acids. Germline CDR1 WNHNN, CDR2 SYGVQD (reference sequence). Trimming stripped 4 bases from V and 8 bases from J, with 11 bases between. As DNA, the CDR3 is TGCGCCAGCAGTGCGGGTGTTGCGGAAAAACTGTTTTTT. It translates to CASSAGVAEKLFF.

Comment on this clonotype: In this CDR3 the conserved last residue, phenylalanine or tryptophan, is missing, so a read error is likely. The DNA for the CDR3 is TGCAGTGCTAGAGGTGGGACTAGCGGGATGTACGAGCAGTACCTC. It encodes CSARGGTSGMYEQYL. This chain joins TRBV20-1 and TRBJ2-7, with 13 bases aligning to TRBD2. Per germline, CDR1 DFQATT and CDR2 SNEGSKA (reference sequence). After removal of 1 base from V and 4 bases from J, the junction contained 4 bases not matched to a gene. This CDR3 is 15 amino acids long.

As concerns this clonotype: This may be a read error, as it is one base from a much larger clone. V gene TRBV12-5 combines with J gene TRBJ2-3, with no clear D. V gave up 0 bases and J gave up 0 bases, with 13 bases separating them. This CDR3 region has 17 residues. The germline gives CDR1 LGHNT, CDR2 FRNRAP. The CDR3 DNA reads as TGTGCTAGTGGTTTGGTACATCCAGCGTTTAGCACAGATACGCAGTATTTT. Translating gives CASGLVHPAFSTDTQYF.

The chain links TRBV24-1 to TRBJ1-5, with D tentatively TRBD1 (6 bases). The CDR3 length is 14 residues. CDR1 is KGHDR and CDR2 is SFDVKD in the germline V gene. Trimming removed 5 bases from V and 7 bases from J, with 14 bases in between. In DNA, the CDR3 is TGTGCCACCAGTGGATCGGGGGCTAGGCAGCCCCAGCATTTT. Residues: CATSGSGARQPQHF.

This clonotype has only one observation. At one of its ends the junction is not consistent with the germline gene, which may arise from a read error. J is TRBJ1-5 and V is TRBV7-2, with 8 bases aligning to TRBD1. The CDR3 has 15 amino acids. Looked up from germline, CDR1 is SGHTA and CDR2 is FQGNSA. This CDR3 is CASSERGQVGQPRHF. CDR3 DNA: TGTGCCAGCAGCGAAAGGGGACAGGTGGGGCAGCCCCGGCATTTT.

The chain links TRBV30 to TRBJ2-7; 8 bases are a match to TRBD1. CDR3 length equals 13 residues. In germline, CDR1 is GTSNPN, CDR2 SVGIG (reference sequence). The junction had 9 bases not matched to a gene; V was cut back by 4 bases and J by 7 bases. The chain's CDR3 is CAWKDRAGREQYF. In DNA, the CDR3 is TGTGCCTGGAAGGACAGGGCTGGAAGGGAGCAGTACTTC.

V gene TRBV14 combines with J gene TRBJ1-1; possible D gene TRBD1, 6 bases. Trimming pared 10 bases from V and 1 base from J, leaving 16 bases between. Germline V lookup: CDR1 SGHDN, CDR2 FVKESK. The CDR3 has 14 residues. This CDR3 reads CATLRQAGNTEAFF. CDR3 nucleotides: TGTGCCACCCTTAGACAGGCAGGGAACACTGAAGCTTTCTTT.

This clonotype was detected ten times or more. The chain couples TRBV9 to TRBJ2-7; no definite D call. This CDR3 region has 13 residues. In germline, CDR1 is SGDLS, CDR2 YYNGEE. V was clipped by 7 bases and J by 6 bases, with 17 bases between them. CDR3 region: CASAPGSYLEQYF. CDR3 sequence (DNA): TGTGCCAGCGCCCCCGGCTCCTACCTCGAGCAGTACTTC.

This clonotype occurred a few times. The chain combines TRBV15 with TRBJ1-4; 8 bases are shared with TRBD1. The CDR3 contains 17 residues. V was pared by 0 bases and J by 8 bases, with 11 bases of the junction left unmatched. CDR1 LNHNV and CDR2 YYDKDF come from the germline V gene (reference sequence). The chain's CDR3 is CATSRDPGGQGGEKLFF. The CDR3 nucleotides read TGTGCCACCAGCAGAGACCCAGGCGGACAGGGTGGGGAAAAACTGTTTTTT.

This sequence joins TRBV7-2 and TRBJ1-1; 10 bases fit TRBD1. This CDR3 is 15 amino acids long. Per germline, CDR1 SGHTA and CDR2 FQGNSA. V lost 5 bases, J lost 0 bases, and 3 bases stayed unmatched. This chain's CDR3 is CASSHGTGVNTEAFF. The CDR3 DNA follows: TGTGCCAGCAGCCATGGGACAGGGGTGAACACTGAAGCTTTCTTT.

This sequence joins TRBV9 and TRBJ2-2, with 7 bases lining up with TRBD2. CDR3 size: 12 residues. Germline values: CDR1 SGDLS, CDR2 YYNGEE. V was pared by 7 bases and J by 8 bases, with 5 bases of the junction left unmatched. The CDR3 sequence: CASGQRGGELFF. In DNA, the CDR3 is TGTGCCAGCGGCCAGCGGGGAGGGGAGCTGTTTTTT.

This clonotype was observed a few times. CDR3 region: CASSLGPAVSYGYTF. CDR3 nucleotides: TGCGCCAGCAGCTTGGGACCGGCGGTATCCTATGGCTACACCTTC. The chain recombines TRBV5-1 with TRBJ1-2; D is ambiguous. Germline V gene data show CDR1 as SGHRS and CDR2 as YFSETQ. The ends were cut back, 0 bases at V and 4 bases at J, with 13 bases in the middle. This CDR3 spans 15 amino acids.

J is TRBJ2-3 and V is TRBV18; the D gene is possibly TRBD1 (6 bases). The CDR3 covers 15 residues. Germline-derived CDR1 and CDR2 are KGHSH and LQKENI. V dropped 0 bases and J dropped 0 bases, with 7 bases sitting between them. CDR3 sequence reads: CASSPPGQSTDTQYF. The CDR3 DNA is TGTGCCAGCTCACCACCTGGACAGAGCACAGATACGCAGTATTTT.

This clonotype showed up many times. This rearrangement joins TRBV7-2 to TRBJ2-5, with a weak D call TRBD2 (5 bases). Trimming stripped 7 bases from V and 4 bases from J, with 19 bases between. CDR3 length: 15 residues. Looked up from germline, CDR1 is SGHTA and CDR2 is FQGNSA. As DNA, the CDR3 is TGTGCCAGCACAGTCTACCGATACGGAGGAGAGACCCAGTACTTC. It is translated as CASTVYRYGGETQYF.

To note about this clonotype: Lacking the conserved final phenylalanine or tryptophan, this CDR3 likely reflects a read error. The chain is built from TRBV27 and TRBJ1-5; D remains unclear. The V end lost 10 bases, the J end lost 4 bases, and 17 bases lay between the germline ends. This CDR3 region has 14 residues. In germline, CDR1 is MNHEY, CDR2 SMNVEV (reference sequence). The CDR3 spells CANSGDGNNQPQHV. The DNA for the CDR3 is TGTGCCAACAGCGGCGACGGAAATAATCAGCCCCAGCATGTT.

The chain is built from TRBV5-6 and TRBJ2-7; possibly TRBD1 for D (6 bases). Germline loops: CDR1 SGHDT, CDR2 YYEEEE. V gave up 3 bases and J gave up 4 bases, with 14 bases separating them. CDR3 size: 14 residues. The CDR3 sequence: CASSSMGAGYEQYF. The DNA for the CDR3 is TGTGCCAGCAGCTCCATGGGGGCGGGTTACGAGCAGTACTTC.

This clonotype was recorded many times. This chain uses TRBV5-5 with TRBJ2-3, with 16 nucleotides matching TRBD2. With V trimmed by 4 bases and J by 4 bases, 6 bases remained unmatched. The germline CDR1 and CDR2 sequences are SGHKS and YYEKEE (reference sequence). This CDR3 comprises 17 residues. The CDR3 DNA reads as TGTGCCAGCAGCCTGGGACTAGCGGGAGGGCTGGCAGATACGCAGTATTTT. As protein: CASSLGLAGGLADTQYF.

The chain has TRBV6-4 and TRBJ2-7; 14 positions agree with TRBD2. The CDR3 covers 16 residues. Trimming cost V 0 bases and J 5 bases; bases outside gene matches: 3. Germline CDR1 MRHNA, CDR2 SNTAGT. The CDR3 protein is CASSDSGLAGENEQYF. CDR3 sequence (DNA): TGTGCCAGCAGTGACTCGGGACTAGCGGGAGAAAACGAGCAGTACTTC.

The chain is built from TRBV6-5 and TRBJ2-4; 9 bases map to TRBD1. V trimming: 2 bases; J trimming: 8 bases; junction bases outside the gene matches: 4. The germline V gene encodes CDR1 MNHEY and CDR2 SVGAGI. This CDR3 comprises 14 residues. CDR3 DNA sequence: TGTGCCAGCAGTTACGGGACAGGGAGCGACATTCAGTACTTC. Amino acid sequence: CASSYGTGSDIQYF.

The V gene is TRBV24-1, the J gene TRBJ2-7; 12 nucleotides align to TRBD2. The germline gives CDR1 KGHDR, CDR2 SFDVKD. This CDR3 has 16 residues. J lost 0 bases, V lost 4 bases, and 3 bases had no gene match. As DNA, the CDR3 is TGTGCCACCAGTGACCGGACTAGCGGGGTCTCCTACGAGCAGTACTTC. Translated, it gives CATSDRTSGVSYEQYF.

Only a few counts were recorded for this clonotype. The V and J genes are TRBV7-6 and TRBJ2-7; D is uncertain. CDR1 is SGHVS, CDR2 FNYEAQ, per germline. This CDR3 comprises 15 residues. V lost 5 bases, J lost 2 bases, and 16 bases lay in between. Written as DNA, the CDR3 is TGTGCCAGCAGCCACCTCCCATCAGATGCCTACGAGCAGTACTTC. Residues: CASSHLPSDAYEQYF.

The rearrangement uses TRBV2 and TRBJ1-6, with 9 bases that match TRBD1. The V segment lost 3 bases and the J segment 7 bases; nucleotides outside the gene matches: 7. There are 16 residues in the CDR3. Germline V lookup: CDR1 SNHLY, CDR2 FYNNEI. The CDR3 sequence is CASSESGQGRNSPLHF. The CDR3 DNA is TGTGCCAGCAGTGAGTCGGGACAGGGTCGGAATTCACCCCTCCACTTT.

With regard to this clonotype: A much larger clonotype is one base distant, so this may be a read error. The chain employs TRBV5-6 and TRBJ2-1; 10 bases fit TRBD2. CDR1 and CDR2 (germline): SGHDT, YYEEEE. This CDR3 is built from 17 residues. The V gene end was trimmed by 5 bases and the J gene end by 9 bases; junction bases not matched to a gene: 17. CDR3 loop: CASREVRASGSEGEQFF. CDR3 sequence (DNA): TGTGCCAGCAGGGAGGTCCGGGCTAGCGGGAGTGAAGGTGAGCAGTTCTTC.